This T cell receptor (beta chain) was recorded in a study of T-cell memory formation after mild COVID-19. Study-wide points: Cross-reactive memory appears to have joined, as suggested by some responding clones showing up in pre-infection memory.

Constant-segment-primed 5'RACE gave TCR alpha and TCR beta cDNA libraries with sample barcodes and UMIs. TCRdb used MiXCR to reprocess the 5' RACE reads, holding one entry per CDR3 protein. This sample yields some 280,000 distinct CDR3 sequences, of which roughly 16% are seen a single time; more than 20% belongs to the top ten. CDR3 length: 13 amino acids. V lost 5 bases and J lost 4; bases outside the gene matches: 4. This clonotype came up a few times. Its antigen is not identified. This sequence was found in a man in his late teens or twenties who had mild COVID-19 (a few samples of this study predate the infection). Cell type and time point are not known. The chain has TRBV12-3 or TRBV12-4 and TRBJ2-5; 7 positions match TRBD2. The specimen was PBMCs or a T cell subset sorted from them (not recorded which). CDR3 coding DNA: TGTGCCAGCAGTGGGGGGGATCGAGAGACCCAGTACTTC. Residues: CASSGGDRETQYF.